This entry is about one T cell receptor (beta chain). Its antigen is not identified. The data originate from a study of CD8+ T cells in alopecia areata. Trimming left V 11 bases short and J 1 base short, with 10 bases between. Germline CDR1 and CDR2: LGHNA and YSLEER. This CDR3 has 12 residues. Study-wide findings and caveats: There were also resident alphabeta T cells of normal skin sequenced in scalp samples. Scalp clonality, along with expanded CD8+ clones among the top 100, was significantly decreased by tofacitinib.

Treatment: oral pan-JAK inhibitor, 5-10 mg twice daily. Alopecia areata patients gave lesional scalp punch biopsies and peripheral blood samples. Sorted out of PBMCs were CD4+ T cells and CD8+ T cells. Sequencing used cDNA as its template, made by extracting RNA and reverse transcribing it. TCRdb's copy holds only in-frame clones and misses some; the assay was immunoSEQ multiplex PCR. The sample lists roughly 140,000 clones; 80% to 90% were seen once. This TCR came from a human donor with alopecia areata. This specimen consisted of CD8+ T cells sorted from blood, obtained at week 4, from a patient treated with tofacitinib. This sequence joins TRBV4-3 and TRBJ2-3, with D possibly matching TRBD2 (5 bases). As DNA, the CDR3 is TGCGCCGCCAGCGGAGGCACAGATACGCAGTATTTT. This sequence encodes CAASGGTDTQYF.